The 31 T cell receptor beta chains presented below share a single source sample, sequenced in a study of Ad26.COV2.S vaccination and SARS-CoV-2 variants. Treatment here: some 20 received Ad26.COV2.S at low or high dose, single or two shots; a few received placebo; per-sample allocation not given. The samples were gathered on day 63 after the first injection of vaccine or placebo. The data were produced by immunoSEQ multiplex PCR, yet TCRdb's version contains in-frame clones alone and is incomplete. The table shows under 250,000 clones, with approximately 90% occurring only once. Source: peripheral blood, taken in a trial of Ad26.COV2.S vaccine versus placebo. These receptors were collected from a person aged 18-65 years who received the Ad26.COV2.S COVID-19 vaccine or a placebo.

This clone was observed once. V gene TRBV18 combines with J gene TRBJ2-1, with 7 bases that match TRBD2. The germline CDR1 and CDR2 sequences are KGHSH and LQKENI. This CDR3 comprises 14 residues. V was clipped by 5 bases and J by 5 bases; unmatched bases: 6. CDR3 in amino acids: CASSNLGGDNEQFF. In DNA form, the CDR3 reads TGTGCCAGCTCAAATCTTGGGGGGGACAATGAGCAGTTCTTC.

This clone was picked up one time. CDR3 loop: CASSAGGLAGLNEQFF. The DNA of the CDR3 is TGTGCCAGCAGCGCGGGAGGGCTAGCGGGGCTCAATGAGCAGTTCTTC. V gene TRBV7-3 combines with J gene TRBJ2-1, with 9 nucleotides matching TRBD2. This CDR3 is 16 amino acids long. The junction had 11 bases not matched to a gene; V was cut back by 5 bases and J by 6 bases. CDR1 and CDR2 from the germline V gene are SGHTA and FQGTGA.

The V gene is TRBV5-1, the J gene TRBJ1-6; no clear D. Germline V CDR1 and CDR2: SGHRS, YFSETQ. V lost 0 bases, J lost 6 bases, and 7 bases lay in between. This CDR3 is 14 amino acids long. Here the CDR3 reads CASSLESINSPLHF. The CDR3, as DNA: TGCGCCAGCAGCTTGGAAAGCATTAATTCACCCCTCCACTTT.

This chain connects TRBV6-5 to TRBJ1-6; D unresolved. This CDR3 has 15 residues. V gave up 6 bases and J gave up 9 bases, with 18 bases separating them. From germline, CDR1 is MNHEY and CDR2 SVGAGI. As DNA, the CDR3 is TGTGCCAGCAGCACGCGGGTTATTAGGGTTTCACCCCTCCACTTT. The encoded protein is CASSTRVIRVSPLHF.

The rearrangement uses TRBV9 and TRBJ2-5; D gene ambiguous. The CDR3 runs 13 residues. V lost 0 bases and J 5 bases, leaving 8 bases between the germline ends. The germline CDR1 and CDR2 sequences are SGDLS and YYNGEE. The CDR3 coding sequence is TGTGCCAGCAGCGTAGGAGTAGAGGAGACCCAGTACTTC. Translation gives CASSVGVEETQYF.

This clone was picked up a small number of times. The chain combines TRBV19 with TRBJ1-3; D remains ambiguous. Trimming stripped 8 bases from V and 0 bases from J, with 8 bases between. CDR1 is LNHDA, CDR2 SQIVND, per germline (reference sequence). The CDR3 sequence is 13 residues long. The CDR3 DNA sequence: TGTGCCAGTCGCCCTCGCTCTGGAAACACCATATATTTT. It encodes CASRPRSGNTIYF.

On this clone itself: The same CDR3 arises from other DNA sequences in this sample as well. This chain links TRBV30 with TRBJ2-7; TRBD2 is a possible D gene (5 bases). V was trimmed by 1 base and J by 3 bases, leaving 10 bases between them. CDR1 and CDR2 (germline): GTSNPN, SVGIG (reference sequence). CDR3 size: 13 residues. The CDR3, as DNA: TGTGCCTGGAGTGCCGGAGGAGGCTACGAGCAGTACGTC. Residues: CAWSAGGGYEQYV.

The V call is TRBV7-2, the J call TRBJ2-5; D ambiguous. This CDR3 has 14 amino acids. Germline assignment: CDR1 SGHTA and CDR2 FQGNSA. The V and J ends lost 0 bases and 2 bases respectively, with 7 bases between them. The DNA of the CDR3 is TGTGCCAGCAGCTTAGCGTACGGGCAAGAGACCCAGTACTTC. This encodes CASSLAYGQETQYF.

This chain links TRBV7-2 with TRBJ1-3; D gene uncertain. Trimming shortened V by 3 bases and J by 4 bases, and 4 bases separated the two germline ends. This CDR3 has 12 residues. Germline V gives CDR1 SGHTA, CDR2 FQGNSA. The CDR3 region has the DNA TGTGCCAGCAGCTTTCCAGGAAACACCATATATTTT. Encoded protein: CASSFPGNTIYF. The variable domain in full, completed from reference TRBV7-2 and TRBJ1-3, reads GAGVSQSPSNKVTEKGKDVELRCDPISGHTALYWYRQSLGQGLEFLIYFQGNSAPDKSGLPSDRFSAERTGGSVSTLTIQRTQQEDSAVYLCASSFPGNTIYFGEGSWLTVV.

The rearrangement links TRBV11-2 to TRBJ2-5; D remains unclear. V lost 5 bases and J lost 5, with 12 bases in between. Germline V gives CDR1 SGHAT, CDR2 FQNNGV. There are 13 residues in the CDR3. CDR3 nucleotides: TGTGCCAGCAGCCCAGGTGGGTTGGAGACCCAGTACTTC. It specifies CASSPGGLETQYF. The complete variable domain, with remaining parts taken from reference TRBV11-2 and TRBJ2-5, reads EAGVAQSPRYKIIEKRQSVAFWCNPISGHATLYWYQQILGQGPKLLIQFQNNGVVDDSQLPKDRFSAERLKGVDSTLKIQPAKLEDSAVYLCASSPGGLETQYFGPGTRLLVL.

This clone was counted a single time. The V call is TRBV5-1, the J call TRBJ1-4; no clear D gene. Germline V CDR1 and CDR2: SGHRS, YFSETQ. The germline V and J ends were trimmed by 4 bases and 0 bases, with 10 bases remaining between them. CDR3 length equals 15 residues. The CDR3 is CASSVTRTTNEKLFF. CDR3 nucleotide sequence: TGCGCCAGCAGCGTCACCAGGACAACTAATGAAAAACTGTTTTTT.

The chain couples TRBV30 to TRBJ1-4; a possible D gene is TRBD1 (5 bases). The germline gives CDR1 GTSNPN, CDR2 SVGIG (reference sequence). CDR3 length equals 15 residues. V shed 3 bases and J shed 0 bases, with 11 bases lying between them. CDR3 loop: CAWRAQGTTNEKLFF. In nucleotides, the CDR3 is TGTGCCTGGAGGGCTCAGGGAACAACTAATGAAAAACTGTTTTTT.

There are a few counts of this clone. The chain combines TRBV7-3 with TRBJ2-1; perhaps TRBD2 as D (5 bases). The germline CDR1 and CDR2 sequences are SGHTA and FQGTGA. The CDR3 length is 15 residues. The V and J ends lost 4 bases and 1 base respectively, with 11 bases between them. Written as DNA, the CDR3 is TGTGCCAGCAGCTCCTTATCGGGGTCCTACAATGAGCAGTTCTTC. It yields the protein CASSSLSGSYNEQFF. Combining the CDR3 with reference TRBV7-3 and TRBJ2-1 gives the whole variable domain GAGVSQTPSNKVTEKGKYVELRCDPISGHTALYWYRQSLGQGPEFLIYFQGTGAADDSGLPNDRFFAVRPEGSVSTLKIQRTERGDSAVYLCASSSLSGSYNEQFFGPGTRLTVL.

The rearrangement joins TRBV3-1 (or the pseudogene TRBV3-2) to TRBJ2-7; D possibly corresponds to TRBD2 (5 bases). V was pared by 1 base and J by 3 bases, with 10 bases between. The CDR3 sequence is 14 residues long. CDR1 and CDR2 from the germline V gene are LGHDT and YNNKEL (reference sequence). The CDR3 DNA reads as TGTGCCAGCAGCCAAGCGCCGGGAAACTACGAGCAGTACGTC. Translating gives CASSQAPGNYEQYV.

This sequence joins TRBV9 and TRBJ2-7; TRBD2 might be the D (6 bases). This CDR3 spans 14 amino acids. The germline V gene has CDR1 SGDLS and CDR2 YYNGEE. V lost 0 bases and J lost 1, with 8 bases in between. The CDR3 nucleotides are TGTGCCAGCAGCGTAGGGAGCGGGTCCTACGAGCAGTACTTC. Its translation is CASSVGSGSYEQYF.

The V and J genes are TRBV7-2 and TRBJ2-7; D possibly matches TRBD1 or TRBD2 (5 bases each). Germline lookup yields CDR1 SGHTA and CDR2 FQGNSA. V lost 5 bases, J lost 2 bases, and 10 bases lay in between. CDR3 length: 13 residues. This chain's CDR3 is CASSVGRPYEQYV. The CDR3 bases are TGTGCCAGCAGCGTGGGACGGCCCTACGAGCAGTACGTC.

The chain has TRBV4-3 and TRBJ1-2; D remains unclear. Germline V CDR1 and CDR2: LGHNA, YSLEER. The CDR3 loop spans 15 amino acids. Trimming stripped 0 bases from V and 5 bases from J, with 13 bases between. As DNA, the CDR3 is TGCGCCAGCAGCCAAGAGTTCCCAGGAGCTTATGGCTACACCTTC. This encodes CASSQEFPGAYGYTF.

This clone was seen a handful of times. This sequence joins TRBV11-3 and TRBJ2-5; no clear D. Germline CDR1 SGHNT, CDR2 YENEEA. V lost 5 bases to trimming and J lost 5 bases, with 24 bases between them. This CDR3 is 17 amino acids long. The CDR3 bases are TGTGCCAGCAGCGACAACTGGGTGGGCCTCACGGAGGAGACCCAGTACTTC. Translation gives CASSDNWVGLTEETQYF.

The J gene is TRBJ2-3, the V gene TRBV21-1. TRBV21-1 is described as a pseudogene. This CDR3 is 16 amino acids long. The DNA for the CDR3 is TGTGCCAGCATTTCAAGGGGGGCAGGGGACACAGATACGCAGTATTTT. Its protein is CASISRGAGDTDTQYF.

The J gene is TRBJ2-3, the V gene TRBV15; 8 bases match TRBD2. CDR1 LNHNV and CDR2 YYDKDF come from the germline V gene (reference sequence). This CDR3 is built from 14 residues. V gave up 5 bases and J gave up 2 bases; unmatched junction bases: 3. CDR3 DNA: TGTGCCACCAGCTTAGCGGGGACCACAGATACGCAGTATTTT. Encoded protein: CATSLAGTTDTQYF.

The V gene is TRBV9, the J gene TRBJ1-5; 7 bases align to TRBD1. Germline values: CDR1 SGDLS, CDR2 YYNGEE. V trimming: 0 bases; J trimming: 7 bases; junction bases outside the gene matches: 4. This CDR3 contains 14 residues. CDR3 in amino acids: CASSVEGAEQPQHF. The CDR3 DNA reads TGTGCCAGCAGCGTAGAGGGGGCTGAGCAGCCCCAGCATTTT.

The chain is built from TRBV10-3 and TRBJ2-3, with D possibly called TRBD1 or TRBD2 (5 bases each). The CDR3 length is 14 residues. Germline V CDR1 and CDR2: ENHRY, SYGVKD. V was clipped by 6 bases and J by 2 bases, with 12 bases between them. CDR3 in amino acids: CAIRGERDTDTQYF. CDR3 DNA: TGTGCCATCAGAGGGGAGAGGGACACAGATACGCAGTATTTT.

The V gene is TRBV5-4, the J gene TRBJ2-1, with D unresolved. The V gene's germline CDR1 is SGHNT and CDR2 YYREEE (reference sequence). The V and J ends lost 4 bases and 0 bases respectively, with 11 bases between them. This CDR3 is 15 amino acids long. The CDR3 region has the DNA TGTGCCAGCAGCCCTACGTCAAGCTCCTACAATGAGCAGTTCTTC. This encodes CASSPTSSSYNEQFF.

As concerns this clone: This CDR3 is also generated by other DNA sequences in the sample. J is TRBJ1-2 and V is TRBV4-3; 7 bases are shared with TRBD1. Germline-derived CDR1 and CDR2 are LGHNA and YSLEER. V shed 0 bases, J shed 8 bases, and the junction held 6 bases outside the gene matches. The CDR3 is 14 residues long. In DNA, the CDR3 is TGCGCCAGCAGCCAAGAGACAGGGCCCTACGGCTACACCTTC. This translates into CASSQETGPYGYTF.

V usage is TRBV7-3 and J usage is TRBJ2-7, with D perhaps being TRBD1 or TRBD2 (6 bases each). V shed 7 bases and J shed 2 bases, with 21 bases lying between them. The CDR3 has 16 residues. Germline V gene data show CDR1 as SGHTA and CDR2 as FQGTGA. CDR3 DNA sequence: TGTGCCAGCACCTCAGGCGAATTAGGGGGGACCTACGAGCAGTACGTC. Its translation is CASTSGELGGTYEQYV.

V is TRBV5-6 and J is TRBJ2-5; 7 bases align to TRBD1. V was pared by 0 bases and J by 5 bases, with 7 bases of the junction left unmatched. The CDR3 consists of 15 residues. Germline CDR1 is SGHDT and CDR2 is YYEEEE. In DNA, the CDR3 is TGTGCCAGCAGCTTGGCTAGGGACAGAAGGGAGACCCAGTACTTC. Translating it yields CASSLARDRRETQYF.

This clone was seen a handful of times. V gene TRBV21-1 combines with J gene TRBJ2-7; the listed D gene, TRBD2, was not tested against the DNA. TRBV21-1 is a recognized pseudogene. This CDR3 is built from 18 residues. The CDR3 nucleotides are TGTGCCAGCAGCAAAGGGACTAGCCGATCATCCACCGTACGCGAGCAGTACGTC. Its protein product is CASSKGTSRSSTVREQYV.

This clone was seen once. The V call is TRBV6-5, the J call TRBJ1-2; no firm D call. There are 14 residues in the CDR3. Trimming took off 6 bases at V and 6 bases at J, with 17 bases between the two ends. Germline lookup yields CDR1 MNHEY and CDR2 SVGAGI. CDR3 residues: CASSRTPRTHGYTF. The DNA for the CDR3 is TGTGCCAGCAGCCGGACGCCCAGGACGCATGGCTACACCTTC.

The chain has TRBV4-2 and TRBJ2-5; no clear D. This CDR3 comprises 14 residues. The germline V gene encodes CDR1 LGHNA and CDR2 YNFKEQ. Deletions cut 0 bases from V and 4 bases from J, with 9 bases between. The CDR3 loop is CASSQEFRRETQYF. The CDR3 DNA is TGTGCCAGCAGCCAAGAGTTCCGGAGAGAGACCCAGTACTTC.

This chain links TRBV19 with TRBJ2-1; 7 positions match TRBD1. The CDR3 extends over 20 amino acids. The germline CDR1 and CDR2 sequences are LNHDA and SQIVND (reference sequence). Trimming took 5 bases from V and 0 from J; bases not matched to a gene: 19. CDR3 nucleotide sequence: TGTGCCAGTAGTCCATGGAACAGGGGCCTCCTACTTCTCTCCTACAATGAGCAGTTCTTC. Its protein is CASSPWNRGLLLLSYNEQFF.

This clone has only one observation. This sequence joins TRBV12-3 or TRBV12-4 and TRBJ1-1; D not certain. CDR3 size: 13 residues. V gave up 5 bases and J gave up 1 base, with 8 bases separating them. CDR3 bases: TGTGCCAGCAGTCGCCACTGGAACACTGAAGCTTTCTTT. Residues: CASSRHWNTEAFF.